The 20 T cell receptor beta chains below come from one sample, sequenced in a study of blood T cell repertoires in COVID-19. The table came from immunoSEQ multiplex PCR; TCRdb's copy has only in-frame clones and leaves some out. The table shows tens of thousands of clones, with around 80% occurring only once. The specimen was peripheral blood. The receptor set was obtained from a human donor in a cohort sampled during active or convalescent COVID-19.

Here the CDR3 reads CASSPGQGPEAFF. In DNA, the CDR3 is TGTGCCAGCAGTCCCGGACAGGGGCCTGAAGCTTTCTTT. J is TRBJ1-1 and V is TRBV27; the match to TRBD1 covers 9 bases. The V gene's germline CDR1 is MNHEY and CDR2 SMNVEV (reference sequence). The CDR3 spans 13 residues. The V gene end was trimmed by 5 bases and the J gene end by 6 bases; junction bases not matched to a gene: 4.

The chain links TRBV5-4 to TRBJ1-5, with D uncertain. Germline-derived CDR1 and CDR2 are SGHNT and YYREEE (reference sequence). This CDR3 has 15 residues. Deletions cut 0 bases from V and 9 bases from J, with 16 bases between. CDR3: CASSLDQTPARPQHF. The DNA for the CDR3 is TGTGCCAGCAGCTTGGACCAGACACCCGCCAGGCCCCAGCATTTT.

The chain uses TRBV5-6 and TRBJ2-5, with 10 bases lining up with TRBD2. With V trimmed by 5 bases and J by 1 base, 14 bases remained unmatched. This CDR3 spans 18 amino acids. CDR1 SGHDT and CDR2 YYEEEE come from the germline V gene. CDR3 coding DNA: TGTGCCAGCAGGGCGGGGAAGGCTAGCGGGGGAAGCCAAGAGACCCAGTACTTC. It specifies CASRAGKASGGSQETQYF.

Many counts were recorded for this clone. V usage is TRBV4-1 and J usage is TRBJ2-6; possible D gene TRBD1, 6 bases. The CDR3 is 16 residues long. V lost 6 bases and J 0 bases, leaving 12 bases between the germline ends. Germline CDR1 and CDR2: MGHRA and YSYEKL. CDR3 sequence: CASRDSLNSGANVLTF. The CDR3 DNA follows: TGCGCCAGCAGGGACAGCCTCAACTCTGGGGCCAACGTCCTGACTTTC.

The rearrangement links TRBV21-1 to TRBJ1-6; the DNA was not compared with TRBD1, the D call given in the table. TRBV21-1 is assigned pseudogene status. This CDR3 has 15 amino acids. The CDR3 spells CASSAHTDYNSPLHF. The CDR3 nucleotides are TGTGCCAGCAGCGCGCACACAGACTATAATTCACCCCTCCACTTT.

The chain combines TRBV19 with TRBJ1-3; no definite D call. Trimming shortened V by 3 bases and J by 4 bases, and 10 bases separated the two germline ends. Germline assignment: CDR1 LNHDA and CDR2 SQIVND (reference sequence). The CDR3 has 14 amino acids. This CDR3 reads CASSIYGVGNTIYF. Written as DNA, the CDR3 is TGTGCCAGTAGTATCTATGGAGTCGGAAACACCATATATTTT.

This chain uses TRBV7-2 with TRBJ2-6; no reliable D call. The CDR3 consists of 17 residues. Per the germline V gene, CDR1 is SGHTA and CDR2 is FQGNSA. V was trimmed by 4 bases and J by 1 base, leaving 14 bases between them. CDR3 in amino acids: CASSWSTSYSGANVLTF. In nucleotides, the CDR3 is TGTGCCAGCAGCTGGAGTACGTCTTATTCTGGGGCCAACGTCCTGACTTTC.

The gene calls are TRBV12-3 or TRBV12-4 and TRBJ2-7; TRBD2 agrees at 7 bases. Trimming cost V 6 bases and J 6 bases; bases outside gene matches: 8. This CDR3 spans 13 amino acids. For the CDR3, the DNA is TGTGCCAGCAGGGGCGGGGGTTTGGGCGAGCAGTACTTC. Protein product: CASRGGGLGEQYF.

The V and J genes are TRBV7-2 and TRBJ2-3; 11 bases map to TRBD1. The germline gives CDR1 SGHTA, CDR2 FQGNSA. V was pared by 5 bases and J by 0 bases, with 10 bases of the junction left unmatched. The CDR3 has 18 residues. CDR3: CASSAKKDRGLSTDTQYF. As DNA, the CDR3 is TGTGCCAGCAGCGCCAAGAAGGACAGGGGGCTCAGCACAGATACGCAGTATTTT.

The rearrangement uses TRBV10-3 and TRBJ2-1, with TRBD2 identical over 9 bases. After removal of 3 bases from V and 7 bases from J, the junction contained 7 bases not matched to a gene. The CDR3 runs 15 residues. CDR1 ENHRY and CDR2 SYGVKD come from the germline V gene. CDR3 coding DNA: TGTGCCATCAGTGACACCGGGACTAGCATAAATGAGCAGTTCTTC. Residues: CAISDTGTSINEQFF.

The chain recombines TRBV4-2 with TRBJ1-5; D is unclear. Trimming left V 1 base short and J 0 bases short, with 7 bases between. Per germline, CDR1 LGHNA and CDR2 YNFKEQ. The CDR3 consists of 15 residues. The CDR3 reads CASSQAPYSNQPQHF. CDR3 nucleotides: TGTGCCAGCAGCCAAGCCCCTTATAGCAATCAGCCCCAGCATTTT.

The chain joins TRBV6-5 to TRBJ1-2; D perhaps matches TRBD1 (5 bases). Trimming took off 0 bases at V and 7 bases at J, with 6 bases between the two ends. Germline lookup yields CDR1 MNHEY and CDR2 SVGAGI. This CDR3 has 12 amino acids. The CDR3 DNA follows: TGTGCCAGCAGTTACTCCCAGGGTGGCTACACCTTC. Residues: CASSYSQGGYTF.

V usage is TRBV11-2 and J usage is TRBJ1-3, with no clear D. Germline V gives CDR1 SGHAT, CDR2 FQNNGV. The CDR3 consists of 11 residues. The V end was cut by 8 bases, the J end by 9 bases, with 11 bases between. CDR3 sequence reads: CASSTGGTIYF. For the CDR3, the DNA is TGTGCCAGCTCCACCGGAGGCACCATATATTTT.

V gene TRBV3-1 (or the pseudogene TRBV3-2) combines with J gene TRBJ1-5; D might be TRBD1 (6 bases). The CDR3 is 13 residues long. Germline CDR1 LGHDT, CDR2 YNNKEL (reference sequence). V shed 4 bases and J shed 7 bases, with 11 bases lying between them. The CDR3 nucleotides are TGTGCCAGCAGCCTCAACAGGGACCAGCCCCAGCATTTT. Protein: CASSLNRDQPQHF.

This rearrangement joins TRBV10-3 to TRBJ1-4; maybe TRBD1 (5 bases). CDR1 is ENHRY and CDR2 is SYGVKD in the germline V gene. Between the trimmed V and J ends, which lost 5 bases and 6 bases, there was a span of 16 bases. The CDR3 runs 15 residues. The CDR3 DNA reads as TGTGCCATCAGTAAATTAGGGCCGGGGGATGAAAAACTGTTTTTT. Encoded protein: CAISKLGPGDEKLFF.

V is TRBV7-9 and J is TRBJ1-4; D gene unclear. This CDR3 is 16 amino acids long. In germline, CDR1 is SEHNR, CDR2 FQNEAQ (reference sequence). Trimming took 7 bases from V and 7 from J, leaving 22 bases between them. CDR3 in DNA: TGTGCCAGCACCATCCCCCGGGAGGGAGTTGGTGAAAAACTGTTTTTT. It encodes CASTIPREGVGEKLFF. The whole variable domain, filled in from reference TRBV7-9 and TRBJ1-4, reads DTGVSQNPRHKITKRGQNVTFRCDPISEHNRLYWYRQTLGQGPEFLTYFQNEAQLEKSRLLSDRFSAERPKGSFSTLEIQRTEQGDSAMYLCASTIPREGVGEKLFFGSGTQLSVL.

J is TRBJ2-1 and V is TRBV23-1, with a possible D match to TRBD2 (5 bases). TRBV23-1 has ORF status, its function being uncertain. V gave up 2 bases and J gave up 5 bases, with 10 bases separating them. There are 14 residues in the CDR3. DNA for the CDR3: TGCGCCAGCAGTCAAGATGCCGGGAACAATGAGCAGTTCTTC. It encodes CASSQDAGNNEQFF.

This chain joins TRBV9 and TRBJ1-5; 11 bases match TRBD1. J gave up 6 bases and V 3 bases, and 11 bases lay outside the gene matches. Germline V gives CDR1 SGDLS, CDR2 YYNGEE. CDR3 length equals 17 residues. The DNA for the CDR3 is TGTGCCAGCAGCGCTGGGGCAGGACAGGGGGCTCCTCAGCCCCAGCATTTT. This sequence encodes CASSAGAGQGAPQPQHF.

This clone was detected only once. The V call is TRBV6-5, the J call TRBJ2-3; tentative D call: TRBD2 (5 bases). Trimming left V 4 bases short and J 3 bases short, with 14 bases between. The CDR3 extends over 15 amino acids. Per germline, CDR1 MNHEY and CDR2 SVGAGI. Here the CDR3 DNA reads TGTGCCAGCAGTTTTGCGGGTTATGGGACAGATACGCAGTATTTT. Encoded protein: CASSFAGYGTDTQYF.

The chain combines TRBV7-9 with TRBJ1-2; D unresolved. Germline V gene data show CDR1 as SEHNR and CDR2 as FQNEAQ (reference sequence). This CDR3 region has 16 residues. Trimming pared 1 base from V and 8 bases from J, leaving 20 bases between. CDR3 in DNA: TGTGCCAGCAGCTTAGGGGGTTCGGAGGGATCCTACGGCTACACCTTC. Encoded protein: CASSLGGSEGSYGYTF.